What follows is one T cell receptor beta chain and its context. Its antigen is as yet unknown. The CDR3 is 14 residues long. V lost 7 bases and J 2 bases, leaving 12 bases between the germline ends. Germline lookup yields CDR1 MNHEY and CDR2 SVGAGI. Alongside a J-beta primer mix, a sample-barcoded 5' primer served in a second PCR lasting about 7 to 11 cycles. At least 3 million CDR3-containing paired-end reads were obtained per sample. TCRdb independently ran MiXCR on the 5' RACE reads; one entry per CDR3 protein. This sample has some 710,000 distinct CDR3 sequences, with 46% found just once. This entry is derived from a study of blood T cells in healthy people across ages. Across the study: Template switching caught about one barcoded beta molecule for each two T cells. Study results and caveats: Samples with more naive T cells showed higher observed beta diversity.

The chain links TRBV6-5 to TRBJ2-1; D might be TRBD2 (6 bases). This sequence originates from a man at least 80 years old in good health. Material for sequencing was blood. The CDR3 coding sequence is TGTGCCAGCACCACCCGGGGGACCTACAATGAGCAGTTCTTC. Translation gives CASTTRGTYNEQFF.